This T cell receptor beta chain stems from a study of blood T cell repertoires in COVID-19. About the study: Some COVID-19 samples were acute and others convalescent; all came from the United States, Italy and Spain.

Trimming removed 5 bases from V and 8 bases from J, with 12 bases in between. The V gene's germline CDR1 is SEHNR and CDR2 FQNEAQ (reference sequence). The CDR3 sequence is 13 residues long. Original analysis: By means of reference gene primer amplification, nucleated cell counts were estimated. Some clones are missing from TCRdb's copy, which holds only in-frame ones; the method was immunoSEQ multiplex PCR. That table is the source of V, J and clone size, and D and trimming were worked out from the DNA. The sample includes 310,000 or so clones, 65% to 90% of them seen just once. The TCR comes from a young woman who had recovered from COVID-19. The chain carries TRBV7-9 and TRBJ1-4, with D hard to call. Sequencing was performed on PBMCs or T cells enriched from blood (not recorded which). CDR3 DNA: TGTGCCAGCAGCCCCCCGAGTGTGGAAAAACTGTTTTTT. It translates to CASSPPSVEKLFF.